These T cell receptor beta chains were read from a single sample in a study of blood T cell repertoires in COVID-19. This table comes from immunoSEQ multiplex PCR, and its TCRdb copy is limited to in-frame clones, with some not included. The table shows roughly 25,000 clones, with about two thirds occurring only once. Material: peripheral blood. Every receptor here comes from a woman of 80 years or more with acute or convalescent COVID-19. The CDR3 runs from the conserved cysteine through the conserved F or W. The order of the fields is CDR3 protein, CDR3 DNA, clone size, J gene, D gene, V gene. A D gene is named only where the DNA matches it firmly. Where a row states a size, it is once, few, many or the class of an expanded clone; other rows omit it.

CDR3: CASSLAGTGELFF; DNA: TGTGCCAGCAGTCTCGCAGGCACCGGGGAGCTGTTTTTT; size: -; J: TRBJ2-2; D: -; V: TRBV12-3/TRBV12-4
CDR3: CASSKNSDRAYEQYF; DNA: TGTGCCAGCAGCAAAAACTCGGACAGGGCTTACGAGCAGTACTTC; size: once; J: TRBJ2-7; D: -; V: TRBV21-1
CDR3: CASSEESGSSSTYNEQFF; DNA: TGTGCCAGCAGTGAAGAGTCGGGTTCGTCGTCTACATACAATGAGCAGTTCTTC; size: many; J: TRBJ2-1; D: -; V: TRBV6-1
CDR3: CASSMGLDTEAFF; DNA: TGTGCCAGCTCCATGGGCTTGGACACTGAAGCTTTCTTT; size: once; J: TRBJ1-1; D: -; V: TRBV18
CDR3: CAGMGGSGNTIYF; DNA: TGTGCCGGGATGGGGGGCTCTGGAAACACCATATATTTT; size: -; J: TRBJ1-3; D: -; V: TRBV12-3/TRBV12-4
CDR3: CASAAGQGNQPQHF; DNA: TGTGCCAGTGCTGCGGGACAGGGCAATCAGCCCCAGCATTTT; size: few; J: TRBJ1-5; D: TRBD1; V: TRBV19
CDR3: CASSLIRGQPQHF; DNA: TGTGCCAGCAGTTTGATCAGAGGACAGCCCCAGCATTTT; size: -; J: TRBJ1-5; D: -; V: TRBV28
CDR3: CASSQGGGRYEQYF; DNA: TGTGCCAGCAGCCAAGGGGGCGGGAGGTACGAGCAGTACTTC; size: once; J: TRBJ2-7; D: TRBD2; V: TRBV3-1/TRBV3-2
CDR3: CASSYGGQGTEAFF; DNA: TGTGCCAGCAGTTATGGGGGACAGGGCACTGAAGCTTTCTTT; size: -; J: TRBJ1-1; D: TRBD1; V: TRBV6-5
CDR3: CASSFSSSTEQYF; DNA: TGTGCCAGCAGCTTTAGCAGCTCGACCGAGCAGTACTTC; size: -; J: TRBJ2-7; D: -; V: TRBV11-3
CDR3: CASSLEGEKLFF; DNA: TGTGCCAGCAGCTTGGAGGGGGAAAAACTGTTTTTT; size: -; J: TRBJ1-4; D: -; V: TRBV7-9
CDR3: CASSARWTSGQETQYF; DNA: TGTGCCAGCAGCGCGCGATGGACTAGCGGGCAAGAGACCCAGTACTTC; size: -; J: TRBJ2-5; D: TRBD2; V: TRBV9
CDR3: CASRFPQRRGVSYEQYF; DNA: TGTGCAAGTCGCTTCCCACAGCGCAGGGGGGTCTCTTACGAGCAGTACTTC; size: -; J: TRBJ2-7; D: -; V: TRBV12-2
CDR3: CASTRDRAHGELFF; DNA: TGTGCCAGCACCCGAGACAGGGCCCACGGGGAGCTGTTTTTT; size: -; J: TRBJ2-2; D: TRBD1; V: TRBV2
CDR3: CASSISDSGGNTIYF; DNA: TGTGCCAGTAGTATTTCGGATTCGGGTGGAAACACCATATATTTT; size: -; J: TRBJ1-3; D: -; V: TRBV19
CDR3: CASSDRGTDTQYF; DNA: TGTGCCAGTAGTGACAGGGGCACAGATACGCAGTATTTT; size: many; J: TRBJ2-3; D: TRBD1; V: TRBV19
CDR3: CASSLRRGMGGNTIYF; DNA: TGTGCCAGCAGCCTAAGGCGGGGTATGGGTGGAAACACCATATATTTT; size: once; J: TRBJ1-3; D: -; V: TRBV3-1/TRBV3-2
CDR3: CSVTGFSYNEQFF; DNA: TGCAGCGTGACAGGGTTCTCCTACAATGAGCAGTTCTTC; size: -; J: TRBJ2-1; D: TRBD1; V: TRBV29-1
CDR3: CASSRPTGDTGELFF; DNA: TGTGCCAGCAGTAGACCCACCGGGGACACCGGGGAGCTGTTTTTT; size: -; J: TRBJ2-2; D: -; V: TRBV5-4
CDR3: CATSTGRFSGGAEAFF; DNA: TGTGCCACTTCGACCGGGAGATTCTCGGGAGGCGCTGAAGCTTTCTTT; size: -; J: TRBJ1-1; D: -; V: TRBV19
CDR3: CASSPMRGAGMNTEAFF; DNA: TGTGCCAGCAGTCCTATGCGGGGGGCGGGTATGAACACTGAAGCTTTCTTT; size: -; J: TRBJ1-1; D: -; V: TRBV27
CDR3: CASSGLAGGPNTQYF; DNA: TGTGCCAGCAGTGGCCTAGCGGGAGGGCCGAATACGCAGTATTTT; size: -; J: TRBJ2-3; D: TRBD2; V: TRBV2
CDR3: CASSLAGTTSLEQYF; DNA: TGCGCCAGCAGCTTGGCCGGGACTACCAGTTTAGAGCAGTACTTC; size: -; J: TRBJ2-7; D: TRBD2; V: TRBV5-1
CDR3: CARRTAGREKLFF; DNA: TGTGCCAGACGGACAGCTGGCAGGGAAAAACTGTTTTTT; size: many; J: TRBJ1-4; D: -; V: TRBV6-5
CDR3: CASSLGLAGYNEQFF; DNA: TGTGCCAGCAGCTTAGGACTAGCGGGGTACAATGAGCAGTTCTTC; size: -; J: TRBJ2-1; D: TRBD2; V: TRBV11-3
CDR3: CASSPRQGKNIQYF; DNA: TGCGCCAGCAGCCCCCGGCAGGGGAAAAACATTCAGTACTTC; size: -; J: TRBJ2-4; D: -; V: TRBV5-1
CDR3: CASRDGGRIYGYTF; DNA: TGTGCCAGCAGAGATGGAGGCAGGATCTATGGCTACACCTTC; size: -; J: TRBJ1-2; D: -; V: TRBV6-6
CDR3: CASSPGTGERGYTF; DNA: TGTGCCAGCAGCCCCGGGACAGGGGAAAGGGGCTACACCTTC; size: once; J: TRBJ1-2; D: TRBD1; V: TRBV7-9
CDR3: CASRPPSANYGYTF; DNA: TGTGCCAGCAGGCCCCCCTCAGCTAACTATGGCTACACCTTC; size: -; J: TRBJ1-2; D: -; V: TRBV27
CDR3: CASSSTGTGSGYEQYF; DNA: TGTGCCAGCAGCTCAACCGGGACAGGGTCTGGCTACGAGCAGTACTTC; size: once; J: TRBJ2-7; D: TRBD1; V: TRBV11-2
CDR3: CASSDSFGGKGTEAFF; DNA: TGTGCCAGCAGTGACTCTTTCGGGGGTAAGGGCACTGAAGCTTTCTTT; size: once; J: TRBJ1-1; D: -; V: TRBV27
CDR3: CASSIGVQGPGQPQHF; DNA: TGTGCCAGTAGTATAGGGGTCCAGGGCCCCGGACAGCCCCAGCATTTT; size: -; J: TRBJ1-5; D: -; V: TRBV19
CDR3: CASSLAPSSYEQYF; DNA: TGCGCCAGCAGCTTGGCCCCGAGCTCCTACGAGCAGTACTTC; size: -; J: TRBJ2-7; D: -; V: TRBV5-1
CDR3: CASSPGQPREEFF; DNA: TGTGCCAGCAGTCCGGGACAGCCTAGAGAAGAATTCTTT; size: few; J: TRBJ1-1; D: TRBD1; V: TRBV6-5
CDR3: CASSPYSLLLSYEQYF; DNA: TGTGCCAGCAGCCCCTATTCTCTTTTACTCTCCTACGAGCAGTACTTC; size: -; J: TRBJ2-7; D: -; V: TRBV7-8
CDR3: CASSFTTSTDTQYF; DNA: TGCGCCAGCAGCTTCACTACGAGCACAGATACGCAGTATTTT; size: -; J: TRBJ2-3; D: -; V: TRBV5-1
CDR3: CASSLSSGATGTQYF; DNA: TGTGCCAGCAGTCTATCTAGCGGGGCCACCGGGACCCAGTACTTC; size: once; J: TRBJ2-5; D: TRBD2; V: TRBV6-5
CDR3: CASTRDRPVVRYF; DNA: TGTGCCAGCACCCGGGACAGACCAGTGGTACGCTATTTT; size: -; J: TRBJ2-3; D: TRBD1; V: TRBV2
CDR3: CASSLIGGRASDTQYF; DNA: TGCGCCAGCAGCTTGATAGGTGGGAGGGCCTCAGATACGCAGTATTTT; size: -; J: TRBJ2-3; D: TRBD2; V: TRBV5-1
CDR3: CASGLVGSRGAKNIQYF; DNA: TGTGCTAGTGGTTTGGTAGGTAGTAGGGGGGCCAAAAACATTCAGTACTTC; size: -; J: TRBJ2-4; D: -; V: TRBV12-5
CDR3: CASSQQVYEQYF; DNA: TGTGCCAGCAGCCAACAGGTATACGAGCAGTACTTC; size: -; J: TRBJ2-7; D: -; V: TRBV3-1/TRBV3-2
CDR3: CASRSSSSGANVLTF; DNA: TGTGCCAGCAGAAGTTCCAGCTCTGGGGCCAACGTCCTGACTTTC; size: -; J: TRBJ2-6; D: -; V: TRBV6-5
CDR3: CASSFRLAGLGSSYNEQFF; DNA: TGTGCCAGCAGCTTCCGACTAGCGGGCCTGGGGAGCTCCTACAATGAGCAGTTCTTC; size: -; J: TRBJ2-1; D: TRBD2; V: TRBV5-5
CDR3: CASTSGGGLSEAFF; DNA: TGTGCCAGCACCTCCGGCGGGGGGCTGTCTGAAGCTTTCTTT; size: -; J: TRBJ1-1; D: -; V: TRBV2